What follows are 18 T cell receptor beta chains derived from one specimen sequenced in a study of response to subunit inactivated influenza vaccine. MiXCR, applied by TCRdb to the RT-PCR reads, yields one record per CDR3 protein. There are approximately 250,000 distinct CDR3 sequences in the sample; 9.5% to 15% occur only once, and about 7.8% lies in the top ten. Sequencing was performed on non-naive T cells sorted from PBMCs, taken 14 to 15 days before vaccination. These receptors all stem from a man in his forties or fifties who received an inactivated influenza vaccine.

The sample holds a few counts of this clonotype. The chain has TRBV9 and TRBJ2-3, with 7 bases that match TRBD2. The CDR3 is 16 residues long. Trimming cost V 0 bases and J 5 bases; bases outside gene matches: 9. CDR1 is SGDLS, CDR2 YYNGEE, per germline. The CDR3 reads CASSVGASGAGDTQYF. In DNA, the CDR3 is TGTGCCAGCAGCGTAGGCGCCAGCGGGGCGGGAGATACGCAGTATTTT. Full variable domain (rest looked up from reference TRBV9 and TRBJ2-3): DSGVTQTPKHLITATGQRVTLRCSPRSGDLSVYWYQQSLDQGLQFLIQYYNGEERAKGNILERFSAQQFPDLHSELNLSSLELGDSALYFCASSVGASGAGDTQYFGPGTRLTVL.

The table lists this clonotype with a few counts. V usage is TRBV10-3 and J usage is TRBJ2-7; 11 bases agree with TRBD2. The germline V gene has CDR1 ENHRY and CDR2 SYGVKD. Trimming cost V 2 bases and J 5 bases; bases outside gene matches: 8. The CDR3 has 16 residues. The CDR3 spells CAISERLTSGSDEQYF. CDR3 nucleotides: TGTGCCATCAGTGAGAGACTTACTAGCGGGAGCGACGAGCAGTACTTC.

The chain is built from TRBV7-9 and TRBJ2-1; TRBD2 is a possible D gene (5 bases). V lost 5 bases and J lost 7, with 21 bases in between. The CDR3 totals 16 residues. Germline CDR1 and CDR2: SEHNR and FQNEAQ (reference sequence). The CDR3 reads CASSPKVGGLENEQFF. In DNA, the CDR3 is TGTGCCAGCAGCCCCAAGGTTGGAGGATTGGAGAATGAGCAGTTCTTC.

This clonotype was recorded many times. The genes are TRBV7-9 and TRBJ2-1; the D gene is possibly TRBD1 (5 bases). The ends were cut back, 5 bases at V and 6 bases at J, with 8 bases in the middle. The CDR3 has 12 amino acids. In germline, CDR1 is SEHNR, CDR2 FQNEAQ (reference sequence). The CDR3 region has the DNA TGTGCCAGCAGCGCGGACACCAATGAGCAGTTCTTC. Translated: CASSADTNEQFF.

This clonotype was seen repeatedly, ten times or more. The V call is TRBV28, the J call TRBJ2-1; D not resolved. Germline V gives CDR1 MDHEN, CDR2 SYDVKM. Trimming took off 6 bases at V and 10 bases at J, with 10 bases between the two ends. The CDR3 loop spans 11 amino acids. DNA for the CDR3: TGTGCCAGCAGCCCGTTAAGGGAGCAGTTCTTC. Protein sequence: CASSPLREQFF.

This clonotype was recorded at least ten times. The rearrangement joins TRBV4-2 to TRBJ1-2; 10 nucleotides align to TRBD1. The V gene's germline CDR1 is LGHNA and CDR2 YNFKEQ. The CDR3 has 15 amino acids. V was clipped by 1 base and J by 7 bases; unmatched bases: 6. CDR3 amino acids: CASSQGRDRGVGYTF. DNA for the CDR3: TGTGCCAGCAGCCAAGGCCGGGACAGGGGCGTTGGCTACACCTTC.

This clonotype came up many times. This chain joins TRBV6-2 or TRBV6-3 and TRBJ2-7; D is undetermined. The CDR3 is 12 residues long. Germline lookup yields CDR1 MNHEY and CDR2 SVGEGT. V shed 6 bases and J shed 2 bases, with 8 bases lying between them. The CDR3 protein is CASRRPPYEQYF. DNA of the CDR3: TGTGCCAGCAGGAGGCCCCCCTACGAGCAGTACTTC.

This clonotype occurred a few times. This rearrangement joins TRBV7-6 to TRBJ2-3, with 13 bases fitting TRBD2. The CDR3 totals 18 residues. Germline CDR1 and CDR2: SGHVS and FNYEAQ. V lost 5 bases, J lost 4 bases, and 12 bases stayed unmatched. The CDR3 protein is CASSAHLGLAGVADTQYF. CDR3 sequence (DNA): TGTGCCAGCAGCGCACACCTAGGACTAGCGGGAGTTGCAGATACGCAGTATTTT.

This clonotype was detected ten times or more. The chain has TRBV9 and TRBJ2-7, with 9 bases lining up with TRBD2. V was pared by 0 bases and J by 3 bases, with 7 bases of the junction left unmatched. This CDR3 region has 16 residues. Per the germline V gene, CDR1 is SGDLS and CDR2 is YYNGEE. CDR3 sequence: CASSVGISGSRYEQYF. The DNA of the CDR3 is TGTGCCAGCAGCGTAGGAATTAGCGGGAGTCGCTACGAGCAGTACTTC. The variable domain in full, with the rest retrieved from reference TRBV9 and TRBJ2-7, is DSGVTQTPKHLITATGQRVTLRCSPRSGDLSVYWYQQSLDQGLQFLIQYYNGEERAKGNILERFSAQQFPDLHSELNLSSLELGDSALYFCASSVGISGSRYEQYFGPGTRLTVT.

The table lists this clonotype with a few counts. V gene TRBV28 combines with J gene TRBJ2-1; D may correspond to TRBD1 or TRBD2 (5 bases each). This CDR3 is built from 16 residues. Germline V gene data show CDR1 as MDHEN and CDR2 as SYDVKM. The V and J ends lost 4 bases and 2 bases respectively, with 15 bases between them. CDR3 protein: CASSSPPGHTYNEQFF. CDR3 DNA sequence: TGTGCCAGCAGTTCCCCTCCGGGGCACACCTACAATGAGCAGTTCTTC.

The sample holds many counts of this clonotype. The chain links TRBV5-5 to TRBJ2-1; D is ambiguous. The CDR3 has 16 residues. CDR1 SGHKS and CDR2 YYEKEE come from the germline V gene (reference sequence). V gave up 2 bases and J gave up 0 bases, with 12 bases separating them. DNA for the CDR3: TGTGCCAGCAGCTTCGTAGGGTCCGCCTCCTACAATGAGCAGTTCTTC. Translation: CASSFVGSASYNEQFF.

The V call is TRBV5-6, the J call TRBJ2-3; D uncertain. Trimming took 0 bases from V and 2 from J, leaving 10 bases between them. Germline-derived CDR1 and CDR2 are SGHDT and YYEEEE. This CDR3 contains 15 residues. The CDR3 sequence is CASSLVLVNTDTQYF. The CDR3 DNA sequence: TGTGCCAGCAGCTTGGTATTAGTAAACACAGATACGCAGTATTTT. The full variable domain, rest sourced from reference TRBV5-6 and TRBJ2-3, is DAGVTQSPTHLIKTRGQQVTLRCSPKSGHDTVSWYQQALGQGPQFIFQYYEEEERQRGNFPDRFSGHQFPNYSSELNVNALLLGDSALYLCASSLVLVNTDTQYFGPGTRLTVL.

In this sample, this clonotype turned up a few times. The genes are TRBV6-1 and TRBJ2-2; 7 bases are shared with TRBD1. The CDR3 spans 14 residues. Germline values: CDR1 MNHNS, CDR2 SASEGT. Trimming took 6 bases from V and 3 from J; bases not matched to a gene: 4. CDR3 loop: CASSDRADTGELFF. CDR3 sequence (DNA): TGTGCCAGCAGCGACAGGGCGGACACCGGGGAGCTGTTTTTT.

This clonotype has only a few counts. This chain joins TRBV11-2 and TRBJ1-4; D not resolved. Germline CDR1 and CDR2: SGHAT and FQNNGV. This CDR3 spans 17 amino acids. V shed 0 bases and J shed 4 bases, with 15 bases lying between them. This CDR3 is CASSLDFPAPSNEKLFF. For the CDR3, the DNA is TGTGCCAGCAGCTTAGATTTCCCCGCGCCTAGTAATGAAAAACTGTTTTTT. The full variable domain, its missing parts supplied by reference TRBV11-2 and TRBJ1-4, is EAGVAQSPRYKIIEKRQSVAFWCNPISGHATLYWYQQILGQGPKLLIQFQNNGVVDDSQLPKDRFSAERLKGVDSTLKIQPAKLEDSAVYLCASSLDFPAPSNEKLFFGSGTQLSVL.

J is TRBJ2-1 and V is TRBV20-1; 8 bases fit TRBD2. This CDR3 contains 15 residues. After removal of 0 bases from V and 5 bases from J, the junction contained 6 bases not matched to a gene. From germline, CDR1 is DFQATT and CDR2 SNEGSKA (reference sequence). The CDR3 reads CSARELLAENNEQFF. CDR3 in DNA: TGCAGTGCTAGAGAGCTACTAGCGGAGAACAATGAGCAGTTCTTC.

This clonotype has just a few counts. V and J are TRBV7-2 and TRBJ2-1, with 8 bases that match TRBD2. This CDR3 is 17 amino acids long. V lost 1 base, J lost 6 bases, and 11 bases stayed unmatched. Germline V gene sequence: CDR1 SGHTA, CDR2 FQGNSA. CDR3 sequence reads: CASSLVGAGAGVNEQFF. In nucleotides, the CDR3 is TGTGCCAGCAGCTTAGTGGGTGCGGGAGCGGGAGTCAATGAGCAGTTCTTC.

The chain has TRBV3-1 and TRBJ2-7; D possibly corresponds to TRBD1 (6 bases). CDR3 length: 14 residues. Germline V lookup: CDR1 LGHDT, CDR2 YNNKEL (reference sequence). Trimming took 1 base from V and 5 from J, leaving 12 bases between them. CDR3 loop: CASSQVGAKDEQYF. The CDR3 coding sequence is TGTGCCAGCAGCCAAGTGGGGGCAAAGGACGAGCAGTACTTC.

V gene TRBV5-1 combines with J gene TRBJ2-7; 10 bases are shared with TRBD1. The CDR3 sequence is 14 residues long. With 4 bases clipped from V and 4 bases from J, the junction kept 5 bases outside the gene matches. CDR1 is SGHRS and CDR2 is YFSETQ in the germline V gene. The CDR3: CASSRRDRGYEQYF. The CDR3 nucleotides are TGCGCCAGCAGCAGACGGGACAGGGGATACGAGCAGTACTTC.